The clone carrying this T cell receptor (beta chain) has only a few counts. Its antigen is unidentified. Alopecia areata patients provided lesional scalp punch biopsies and peripheral blood, both collected for the study. From PBMCs, CD4+ and CD8+ T cells were sorted. There are 12 residues in the CDR3. CDR1 is SQVTM, CDR2 ANQGSEA, per germline. After isolation, RNA underwent reverse transcription to generate cDNA as the sequencing template. Sequencing used immunoSEQ multiplex PCR; TCRdb keeps in-frame clones, though not all of them. The data show 60,000 to 65,000 clones, about 44% seen once. These data belong to a study of CD8+ T cells in alopecia areata. Study-level points and caveats: Researchers report lesional scalp, most notably alopecia totalis/universalis, outstripped normal scalp in clonality.

This rearrangement joins TRBV29-1 to TRBJ2-1, with 8 bases identical to TRBD2. Sequencing used NKG2D-low CD8+ T cells sorted from blood. The TCR originated in a human donor with alopecia areata. This CDR3 is CMTSSGSNEQFF. The DNA of the CDR3 is TGCATGACTTCCAGCGGGAGTAATGAGCAGTTCTTC.